These 21 T cell receptor beta chains originate from one sample sequenced in a study of Graves' ophthalmopathy and Graves' hyperthyroidism. RNA served as the template for amplifying TCR beta CDR3 regions. Amplification began with first-round RT-PCR using HTBI primers, then second-round multiplex PCR was performed. TCRdb called the multiplex PCR reads again in MiXCR, with one record for every CDR3 protein. Counted here are roughly 500,000 distinct CDR3 sequences, about an eighth occurring once; the ten biggest clones make up approximately 9.8%. The sequencing input was blood. The receptors derive from a woman in her 30s with Graves' ophthalmopathy.

This clonotype has more than one count but fewer than ten. The chain couples TRBV2 to TRBJ1-2; no firm D call. The CDR3 has 13 amino acids. Germline values: CDR1 SNHLY, CDR2 FYNNEI. Trimming left V 9 bases short and J 0 bases short, with 11 bases between. This CDR3 reads CASEADANYGYTF. CDR3 sequence (DNA): TGTGCCAGTGAGGCGGATGCTAACTATGGCTACACCTTC.

This clonotype was seen at least ten times. J is TRBJ1-2 and V is TRBV28; TRBD1 is a possible D gene (5 bases). Trimming cost V 2 bases and J 7 bases, with 17 bases left between them. CDR1 MDHEN and CDR2 SYDVKM come from the germline V gene. The CDR3 is 15 residues long. The CDR3 spells CASSLPLSGAGGYTF. The DNA for the CDR3 is TGTGCCAGCAGTTTACCTTTGTCCGGGGCCGGTGGCTACACCTTC.

A remark on this clonotype: A junction end diverges from the germline sequence, so it may reflect a read error. The chain uses TRBV10-3 and TRBJ2-5; 9 nucleotides align to TRBD2. This CDR3 region has 17 residues. Germline-derived CDR1 and CDR2 are ENHRY and SYGVKD. CDR3 DNA sequence: TGTGCCATCAGTGAGCGCATTAGCGGGGGCTATCAAGGGACCCAGCACTTC. Protein product: CAISERISGGYQGTQHF.

The chain employs TRBV3-1 and TRBJ2-7; 8 bases map to TRBD1. The CDR3 sequence is 16 residues long. Germline V gene lookup returns CDR1 LGHDT and CDR2 YNNKEL (reference sequence). With 4 bases clipped from V and 0 bases from J, the junction kept 8 bases outside the gene matches. In DNA form, the CDR3 reads TGTGCCAGCAGCCCCCTGACAGGGGTAATCTCCTACGAGCAGTACTTC. Protein sequence: CASSPLTGVISYEQYF.

This clonotype was detected many times. The chain carries TRBV6-5 and TRBJ2-5; TRBD2 aligns across 7 bases. The V gene's germline CDR1 is MNHEY and CDR2 SVGAGI. With V trimmed by 0 bases and J by 4 bases, 8 bases remained unmatched. The CDR3 extends over 16 amino acids. CDR3 loop: CASSYSISIAGETQYF. DNA of the CDR3: TGTGCCAGCAGTTACTCGATTAGTATAGCGGGAGAGACCCAGTACTTC.

The chain recombines TRBV4-1 with TRBJ2-7; 10 bases are shared with TRBD1. The trim removed 3 bases at V and 6 bases at J, leaving 8 bases unmatched. Germline assignment: CDR1 MGHRA and CDR2 YSYEKL. The CDR3 contains 15 residues. This CDR3 reads CASSHPPGQGFEQYF. The CDR3 coding sequence is TGCGCCAGCAGCCACCCGCCGGGACAGGGGTTCGAGCAGTACTTC.

This clonotype came up a few times. The CDR3 spells CASRTMGGISNQPQHF. CDR3 nucleotide sequence: TGTGCCAGCAGGACGATGGGGGGTATCAGCAATCAGCCCCAGCATTTT. This chain connects TRBV6-1 to TRBJ1-5; a possible D gene is TRBD1 (5 bases). Germline V gene sequence: CDR1 MNHNS, CDR2 SASEGT. Between the trimmed V and J ends, which lost 6 bases and 1 base, there was a span of 16 bases. The CDR3 loop spans 16 amino acids.

This clonotype was counted ten times or more. The chain couples TRBV27 to TRBJ2-2; D possibly corresponds to TRBD2 (5 bases). Germline CDR1 MNHEY, CDR2 SMNVEV (reference sequence). CDR3 length: 15 amino acids. Between the trimmed V and J ends, which lost 6 bases and 4 bases, there was a span of 15 bases. The DNA of the CDR3 is TGTGCCAGCAGGCGACGGGGTAGTTTCACCGGGGAGCTGTTTTTT. Amino acid sequence: CASRRRGSFTGELFF.

A remark on this clonotype: This may arise from a read error, as a much more abundant clone is one base away. Given the absence of the conserved phenylalanine or tryptophan at the CDR3 end, a read error is likely. This sequence joins TRBV12-3 or TRBV12-4 and TRBJ1-5, with 9 bases that match TRBD1. V shed 6 bases and J 7 bases; nucleotides not matched to a gene: 7. CDR3 size: 14 residues. CDR3 sequence (DNA): TGTGCCAGCAGACCTACAGGGGGCGGGCAGCCCCAGCATGTT. It is translated as CASRPTGGGQPQHV.

This chain links TRBV10-1 with TRBJ1-1; D unclear. In germline, CDR1 is WNHNN, CDR2 SYGVQD (reference sequence). V lost 3 bases and J 1 base, leaving 6 bases between the germline ends. The CDR3 is made up of 13 amino acids. In nucleotides, the CDR3 is TGCGCCAGCAGTGAAAGTTGGAACACTGAAGCTTTCTTT. Amino acid sequence: CASSESWNTEAFF.

This clonotype has at least ten counts. This rearrangement joins TRBV28 to TRBJ1-3; D may be TRBD1 (6 bases). The CDR3 loop spans 13 amino acids. Trimming pared 5 bases from V and 4 bases from J, leaving 9 bases between. The germline V gene encodes CDR1 MDHEN and CDR2 SYDVKM. The CDR3 protein is CASSPGVGNTIYF. CDR3 DNA: TGTGCCAGCAGTCCAGGGGTGGGAAACACCATATATTTT.

This clonotype was seen many times. The rearrangement uses TRBV6-5 and TRBJ2-5, with TRBD2 identical over 9 bases. This CDR3 spans 15 amino acids. Unmatched junction bases numbered 3, after V lost 2 bases and J lost 2 bases. Germline V gene data show CDR1 as MNHEY and CDR2 as SVGAGI. The CDR3 loop is CASSYAGGEQETQYF. DNA for the CDR3: TGTGCCAGCAGTTACGCGGGGGGGGAACAAGAGACCCAGTACTTC.

This clonotype came up many times. This chain links TRBV28 with TRBJ2-5; 8 positions agree with TRBD2. CDR1 is MDHEN, CDR2 SYDVKM, per germline. This CDR3 spans 16 amino acids. Trimming cost V 3 bases and J 4 bases; bases outside gene matches: 10. The CDR3 reads CASSFGKVSGRETQYF. The DNA for the CDR3 is TGTGCCAGCAGTTTTGGCAAGGTCAGCGGGAGAGAGACCCAGTACTTC.

This chain links TRBV20-1 with TRBJ2-7; 11 bases match TRBD1. The CDR3 extends over 13 amino acids. Germline V gene sequence: CDR1 DFQATT, CDR2 SNEGSKA (reference sequence). The CDR3, as DNA: TGCAGCGTTGGGACAGGGGGAACCTACGAGCAGTACTTC. It codes for CSVGTGGTYEQYF.

This clonotype was counted only a few times. The V gene is TRBV6-1, the J gene TRBJ2-7; 7 positions agree with TRBD1. V was pared by 7 bases and J by 4 bases, with 7 bases of the junction left unmatched. Germline V gives CDR1 MNHNS, CDR2 SASEGT. The CDR3 length is 13 residues. CDR3 coding DNA: TGTGCCAGCATCGCAGGGGGACCTTACGAGCAGTACTTC. This sequence encodes CASIAGGPYEQYF.

This clonotype was seen ten or more times. This sequence joins TRBV24-1 and TRBJ2-2; possibly TRBD1 for D (6 bases). This CDR3 spans 15 amino acids. Germline lookup yields CDR1 KGHDR and CDR2 SFDVKD. Trimming cost V 6 bases and J 6 bases, with 16 bases left between them. The CDR3: CATSPGGGRAGELFF. The CDR3 DNA follows: TGTGCCACCAGTCCTGGTGGGGGCAGGGCCGGGGAGCTGTTTTTT.

This clonotype was seen repeatedly, ten times or more. J is TRBJ2-5 and V is TRBV28; 9 nucleotides agree with TRBD2. Germline V gene lookup returns CDR1 MDHEN and CDR2 SYDVKM. V lost 2 bases and J lost 5; bases outside the gene matches: 12. The CDR3 runs to 17 residues. DNA for the CDR3: TGTGCCAGCAGTTTAGGGGCTAGCGGGGAGTTTAGGGAGACCCAGTACTTC. Amino acids: CASSLGASGEFRETQYF.

This clonotype has ten or more counts. V and J are TRBV20-1 and TRBJ2-7, with 15 bases that match TRBD2. CDR1 and CDR2 (germline): DFQATT, SNEGSKA (reference sequence). Losses at the gene ends were 4 bases for V and 7 bases for J; bases not matched to a gene: 8. This CDR3 is 15 amino acids long. The CDR3 sequence: CSATGLAGGPKEQYF. The CDR3 DNA is TGCAGTGCTACTGGACTAGCGGGAGGGCCTAAGGAGCAGTACTTC.

This clonotype appeared a few times. The chain links TRBV6-1 to TRBJ1-3, with D tentatively TRBD1 (5 bases). Per germline, CDR1 MNHNS and CDR2 SASEGT. The CDR3 has 16 amino acids. V gave up 7 bases and J gave up 0 bases, with 16 bases separating them. In DNA, the CDR3 is TGTGCCAGCATGGGGCCAGGACGAGACTCTGGAAACACCATATATTTT. Translating gives CASMGPGRDSGNTIYF.

This clonotype was observed at least ten times. V usage is TRBV7-8 and J usage is TRBJ2-5, with D perhaps matching TRBD2 (5 bases). Per germline, CDR1 SGHVS and CDR2 FQNEAQ. V lost 1 base and J lost 5, with 20 bases in between. The CDR3 sequence is 17 residues long. In DNA, the CDR3 is TGTGCCAGCAGCTTAGACCGGTATCTAGTCGGAGGCGAGACCCAGTACTTC. Its translation: CASSLDRYLVGGETQYF.

Many counts were recorded for this clonotype. V is TRBV11-3 and J is TRBJ2-5; a possible D gene is TRBD2 (7 bases). The ends were cut back, 2 bases at V and 5 bases at J, with 18 bases in the middle. Germline lookup yields CDR1 SGHNT and CDR2 YENEEA. The CDR3 length is 16 residues. The CDR3, as DNA: TGTGCCAGCAGCTTAAGGTCGGCGGGGGCGCTTGAGACCCAGTACTTC. This encodes CASSLRSAGALETQYF.